These T cell receptor beta chains were read from a single sample in a study of blood T cells in healthy people across ages. In TCRdb, the 5' RACE reads were re-called with MiXCR into one record per CDR3 protein. Of some 1.8 million distinct CDR3 sequences in the sample, 35% to 50% are singletons; the top ten hold approximately 22%. The specimen was blood. All receptors derive from a human donor in good health. CDR3s include the opening cysteine and the closing phenylalanine or tryptophan. The order of the fields is J gene, D gene, clone size, V gene, CDR3 DNA, CDR3 protein. A D gene is named only where the DNA matches it firmly. Expanded clones get a size class; other rows say once, few or many, or leave the size out.

J gene: TRBJ2-1; D gene: NA; clone size: NA; V gene: TRBV6-1; CDR3 DNA: TGTGCCAGCAGTTTGGACAGAATTTCCAATGAGCAGTTCTTC; CDR3 protein: CASSLDRISNEQFF
J gene: TRBJ2-7; D gene: TRBD1; clone size: NA; V gene: TRBV28; CDR3 DNA: TGTGCCAGCAGCCCTGACAGGGGGTCCGACGAGCAGTACTTC; CDR3 protein: CASSPDRGSDEQYF
J gene: TRBJ2-3; D gene: TRBD2; clone size: NA; V gene: TRBV11-3; CDR3 DNA: TGTGCCAGCAGCTCGTCGGGGGGGCACCCGTATTTT; CDR3 protein: CASSSSGGHPYF
J gene: TRBJ2-5; D gene: NA; clone size: few; V gene: TRBV7-3; CDR3 DNA: TGTGCCAGCAGCCCCTCAGGGGTGGCCCCTCAAGAGACCCAGTACTTC; CDR3 protein: CASSPSGVAPQETQYF
J gene: TRBJ1-2; D gene: TRBD1; clone size: NA; V gene: TRBV7-9; CDR3 DNA: TGTGCCAGCAGCTCGACAGGGACAGTCTATGGCTACACCTTC; CDR3 protein: CASSSTGTVYGYTF
J gene: TRBJ2-5; D gene: NA; clone size: many; V gene: TRBV12-3/TRBV12-4; CDR3 DNA: TGTGCCAGCAGCTTAGACGTGGAGACCCAGTACTTC; CDR3 protein: CASSLDVETQYF
J gene: TRBJ2-7; D gene: NA; clone size: NA; V gene: TRBV5-1; CDR3 DNA: TGCGCCAGCAGCGGTAGGGACGGGGCCGAGCAGTACTTC; CDR3 protein: CASSGRDGAEQYF
J gene: TRBJ2-1; D gene: TRBD2; clone size: NA; V gene: TRBV20-1; CDR3 DNA: TGCAGTGCTAGTGGGCGGGGGGGGTCTTCCTACAATGAGCAGTTCTTC; CDR3 protein: CSASGRGGSSYNEQFF
J gene: TRBJ1-6; D gene: NA; clone size: few; V gene: TRBV7-2; CDR3 DNA: TGTGCCAGCAGCTTAAGCGGGATTTCACCCCTCCACTTT; CDR3 protein: CASSLSGISPLHF
J gene: TRBJ2-1; D gene: TRBD2; clone size: NA; V gene: TRBV7-2; CDR3 DNA: TGTGCCAGCAGCTTATTTCTTGCGGGGGGGCCAAATGAGCAGTTCTTC; CDR3 protein: CASSLFLAGGPNEQFF
J gene: TRBJ2-7; D gene: TRBD2; clone size: few; V gene: TRBV20-1; CDR3 DNA: TGCAGTGCTAGAGTGGGGACTAGCTCGTACGAGCAGTACTTC; CDR3 protein: CSARVGTSSYEQYF
J gene: TRBJ2-4; D gene: NA; clone size: NA; V gene: TRBV7-9; CDR3 DNA: TGTGCCAGCAGCCCCGGGGTAATAGCCAAAAACATTCAGTACTTC; CDR3 protein: CASSPGVIAKNIQYF
J gene: TRBJ2-7; D gene: NA; clone size: NA; V gene: TRBV12-3/TRBV12-4; CDR3 DNA: TGTGCCAGCAGTTTACAACGGGGGAGCCACGAGCAGTACTTC; CDR3 protein: CASSLQRGSHEQYF
J gene: TRBJ2-1; D gene: TRBD1; clone size: NA; V gene: TRBV2; CDR3 DNA: TGTGCCAGCCTGCAGGGGGCCTCCTACAATGAGCAGTTCTTC; CDR3 protein: CASLQGASYNEQFF
J gene: TRBJ2-1; D gene: NA; clone size: few; V gene: TRBV29-1; CDR3 DNA: TGCAGCGTTGCCCTTGACGGAGTTTCGAACAACGAGCAGTTCTTC; CDR3 protein: CSVALDGVSNNEQFF
J gene: TRBJ2-1; D gene: TRBD1; clone size: NA; V gene: TRBV6-4; CDR3 DNA: TGTGCCAGCAGTCGGGGACAGTCTTCCTACAATGAGCAGTTCTTC; CDR3 protein: CASSRGQSSYNEQFF
J gene: TRBJ1-2; D gene: NA; clone size: NA; V gene: TRBV13; CDR3 DNA: TGTGCCAGCAGCGCACGTGCGTGGGGGAGCAGCTATGGCTACACCTTC; CDR3 protein: CASSARAWGSSYGYTF
J gene: TRBJ2-5; D gene: NA; clone size: NA; V gene: TRBV12-3/TRBV12-4; CDR3 DNA: TGTGCCAGCAGTCCCAGGGGATCACCCCAAGAGACCCAGTACTTC; CDR3 protein: CASSPRGSPQETQYF
J gene: TRBJ2-5; D gene: TRBD1; clone size: many; V gene: TRBV10-3; CDR3 DNA: TGTGCCACCGCCACGGCGACAGGGAAAGAGACCCAGTACTTC; CDR3 protein: CATATATGKETQYF
J gene: TRBJ1-2; D gene: NA; clone size: NA; V gene: TRBV18; CDR3 DNA: TGTGCCAGCTCAACGCCGGGACGGGTTATCTATGGCTACACCTTC; CDR3 protein: CASSTPGRVIYGYTF
J gene: TRBJ2-5; D gene: NA; clone size: many; V gene: TRBV11-2; CDR3 DNA: TGTGCCAGCTCCAAGGGGTCCCAAGAGACCCAGTACTTC; CDR3 protein: CASSKGSQETQYF
J gene: TRBJ1-2; D gene: TRBD1; clone size: NA; V gene: TRBV7-2; CDR3 DNA: TGTGCCAGCAGCCTAAGGGGGCGCCTCTGGGGCTACACCTTC; CDR3 protein: CASSLRGRLWGYTF
J gene: TRBJ2-7; D gene: NA; clone size: NA; V gene: TRBV3-1; CDR3 DNA: TGTGCCAGCAGCCAAGGGGGGGGGCCCTCCTACGAGCAGTACTTC; CDR3 protein: CASSQGGGPSYEQYF
J gene: TRBJ2-5; D gene: NA; clone size: NA; V gene: TRBV6-5; CDR3 DNA: TGTGCCAGCAGTTACAGGGGGGCGACGGAGACCCAGTACTTC; CDR3 protein: CASSYRGATETQYF
J gene: TRBJ1-1; D gene: NA; clone size: NA; V gene: TRBV25-1; CDR3 DNA: TGTGCCAGCAACCAAGGGCGTGAAGCTTTCTTT; CDR3 protein: CASNQGREAFF
J gene: TRBJ2-7; D gene: TRBD2; clone size: NA; V gene: TRBV20-1; CDR3 DNA: TGCAGTGCTACACCGGGGACTAGCGGGGGGTACGAGCAGTACTTC; CDR3 protein: CSATPGTSGGYEQYF
J gene: TRBJ2-7; D gene: TRBD1; clone size: NA; V gene: TRBV29-1; CDR3 DNA: TGCAGCGTAAGTTGGACAGGGGCCTACGAGCAGTACTTC; CDR3 protein: CSVSWTGAYEQYF
J gene: TRBJ2-5; D gene: NA; clone size: few; V gene: TRBV30; CDR3 DNA: TGTGCCTGGAGTGTACAAGCTTCCCAGCAAGAGACCCAGTACTTC; CDR3 protein: CAWSVQASQQETQYF
J gene: TRBJ2-1; D gene: TRBD1; clone size: NA; V gene: TRBV20-1; CDR3 DNA: TGCAGTGCTCATTCATTTGACAGGGAAAATGAGCAGTTCTTC; CDR3 protein: CSAHSFDRENEQFF
J gene: TRBJ2-3; D gene: NA; clone size: NA; V gene: TRBV12-3/TRBV12-4; CDR3 DNA: TGTGCCAGCAGTTTGGGCAGGAGGGAAGTTACGCAGTATTTT; CDR3 protein: CASSLGRREVTQYF
J gene: TRBJ2-1; D gene: NA; clone size: NA; V gene: TRBV7-9; CDR3 DNA: TGTGCCAGCGGCGCACCGGGACACACATACAATGAGCAGTTCTTC; CDR3 protein: CASGAPGHTYNEQFF
J gene: TRBJ1-3; D gene: NA; clone size: NA; V gene: TRBV18; CDR3 DNA: TGTGCCAGCTCACCGGAGACGGGTTACTCTGGAAACACCATATATTTT; CDR3 protein: CASSPETGYSGNTIYF
J gene: TRBJ2-7; D gene: TRBD2; clone size: few; V gene: TRBV5-6; CDR3 DNA: TGTGCCAGCAGCTTGGAAGCTAGCGGGAGCTACGAGCAGTACTTC; CDR3 protein: CASSLEASGSYEQYF
J gene: TRBJ2-1; D gene: NA; clone size: NA; V gene: TRBV9; CDR3 DNA: TGTGCCAGCAGCGTAGGGCCCGACTCGTACAATGAGCAGTTCTTC; CDR3 protein: CASSVGPDSYNEQFF
J gene: TRBJ2-2; D gene: NA; clone size: NA; V gene: TRBV6-1; CDR3 DNA: TGTGCCAGCAGTGGGACACATATTACCGGGGAGCTGTTTTTT; CDR3 protein: CASSGTHITGELFF
J gene: TRBJ1-5; D gene: NA; clone size: NA; V gene: TRBV10-3; CDR3 DNA: TGTGCCATCAGTGAAGATCCCCAGAATCAGCCCCAGCATTTT; CDR3 protein: CAISEDPQNQPQHF
J gene: TRBJ2-1; D gene: NA; clone size: NA; V gene: TRBV10-3; CDR3 DNA: TGTGCCATCAGCCCCACCTCGACCGGTTACAGTGAGCAGTTCTTC; CDR3 protein: CAISPTSTGYSEQFF
J gene: TRBJ2-5; D gene: NA; clone size: NA; V gene: TRBV6-2/TRBV6-3; CDR3 DNA: TGTGCCAGCAGTTCATCCTCTGTTCAAGAGACCCAGTACTTC; CDR3 protein: CASSSSSVQETQYF
J gene: TRBJ2-3; D gene: NA; clone size: NA; V gene: TRBV7-2; CDR3 DNA: TGTGCCAGCAGCCCCTGGACTAGTGGGACAGGTACGCAGTATTTT; CDR3 protein: CASSPWTSGTGTQYF
J gene: TRBJ2-5; D gene: NA; clone size: NA; V gene: TRBV10-3; CDR3 DNA: TGTGCCATCAGTGAGTCGTACAGGGAAGGAGAGACCCAGTACTTC; CDR3 protein: CAISESYREGETQYF
J gene: TRBJ2-7; D gene: NA; clone size: NA; V gene: TRBV4-3; CDR3 DNA: TGCGCCAGCAGCCAGGGGGGCCTAACCCCCTACGAGCAGTACTTC; CDR3 protein: CASSQGGLTPYEQYF
J gene: TRBJ2-1; D gene: TRBD1; clone size: NA; V gene: TRBV7-8; CDR3 DNA: TGTGCCAGCAGCTTAGATTTGGGACAGGGGAGGGTTGGGGATGAGCAGTTCTTC; CDR3 protein: CASSLDLGQGRVGDEQFF
J gene: TRBJ2-1; D gene: TRBD2; clone size: many; V gene: TRBV4-1; CDR3 DNA: TGCGCCAGCAGCCAAGTAGGTAGCGGGGGTTACAATGAGCAGTTCTTC; CDR3 protein: CASSQVGSGGYNEQFF
J gene: TRBJ2-1; D gene: NA; clone size: NA; V gene: TRBV20-1; CDR3 DNA: TGCAGTGCTAGAGGCGCGCAAGGGTCGTTCTTC; CDR3 protein: CSARGAQGSFF
J gene: TRBJ2-1; D gene: TRBD2; clone size: NA; V gene: TRBV7-2; CDR3 DNA: TGTGCCAGCAGCTTAGAGGGCGGGGGGGCATTCAATGAGCAGTTCTTC; CDR3 protein: CASSLEGGGAFNEQFF
J gene: TRBJ2-7; D gene: NA; clone size: once; V gene: TRBV7-2; CDR3 DNA: TGTGCCAGCAGCTCCGCGTTTACCTACGAGCAGTACTTC; CDR3 protein: CASSSAFTYEQYF
J gene: TRBJ1-2; D gene: NA; clone size: few; V gene: TRBV20-1; CDR3 DNA: TGCAGTGCTAGAGAGCGGGACAAGGCTACTGGCTACACCTTC; CDR3 protein: CSARERDKATGYTF
J gene: TRBJ2-7; D gene: NA; clone size: NA; V gene: TRBV6-5; CDR3 DNA: TGTGCCAGCAGTTACTCGAGAATGTCCTACGAGCAGTACTTC; CDR3 protein: CASSYSRMSYEQYF
J gene: TRBJ1-1; D gene: NA; clone size: NA; V gene: TRBV30; CDR3 DNA: TGTGCCTGGATGAAACAGGGCTTTTGGACTGAAGCTTTCTTT; CDR3 protein: CAWMKQGFWTEAFF
J gene: TRBJ2-7; D gene: TRBD1; clone size: many; V gene: TRBV12-3/TRBV12-4; CDR3 DNA: TGTGCCAGCAGTTTGGGACAGGGGGTCGAGCAGTACTTC; CDR3 protein: CASSLGQGVEQYF
J gene: TRBJ1-1; D gene: TRBD1; clone size: NA; V gene: TRBV10-3; CDR3 DNA: TGTGCCATCAGCCTACAGGGGTCAGGCACTGAAGCTTTCTTT; CDR3 protein: CAISLQGSGTEAFF
J gene: TRBJ2-3; D gene: NA; clone size: NA; V gene: TRBV20-1; CDR3 DNA: TGCAGTGCTAGTGTGGGGGCCCCTAGCACAGATACGCAGTATTTT; CDR3 protein: CSASVGAPSTDTQYF